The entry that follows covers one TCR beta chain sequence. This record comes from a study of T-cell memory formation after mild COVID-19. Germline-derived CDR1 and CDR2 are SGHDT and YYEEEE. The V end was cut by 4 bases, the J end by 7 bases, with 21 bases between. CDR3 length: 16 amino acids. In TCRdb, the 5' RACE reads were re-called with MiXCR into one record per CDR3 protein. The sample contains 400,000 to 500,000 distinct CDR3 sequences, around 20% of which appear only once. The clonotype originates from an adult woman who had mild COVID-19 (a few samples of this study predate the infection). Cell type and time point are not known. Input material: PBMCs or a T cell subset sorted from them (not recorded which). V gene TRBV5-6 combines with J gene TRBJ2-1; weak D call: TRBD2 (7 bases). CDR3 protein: CASSLVRGGPGNEQFF. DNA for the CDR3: TGTGCCAGCAGCCTAGTTAGGGGGGGCCCCGGGAATGAGCAGTTCTTC. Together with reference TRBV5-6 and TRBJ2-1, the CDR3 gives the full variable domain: DAGVTQSPTHLIKTRGQQVTLRCSPKSGHDTVSWYQQALGQGPQFIFQYYEEEERQRGNFPDRFSGHQFPNYSSELNVNALLLGDSALYLCASSLVRGGPGNEQFFGPGTRLTVL.